The 22 T cell receptor beta chains reported below all come from one sample, sequenced in a study of patients and donors after allogeneic stem cell transplantation. TCRdb called the RT-PCR reads again in MiXCR, with one record for every CDR3 protein. The sample holds 800,000 to 1,000,000 distinct CDR3 sequences, roughly 18% seen once. Source material: blood, either unsorted or a sorted T cell fraction (not recorded which). All receptors come from a human donor who was either an allogeneic HSCT recipient or a stem cell or donor lymphocyte infusion donor (not recorded which). It is not recorded whose cells these are; they may come from a transplant donor.

This clonotype was picked up a small number of times. V is TRBV5-1 and J is TRBJ2-2; D is ambiguous. This CDR3 contains 15 residues. In germline, CDR1 is SGHRS, CDR2 YFSETQ. Trimming cost V 4 bases and J 1 base, with 11 bases left between them. The CDR3 DNA reads TGCGCCAGCAGCCCCCAAAGGTGGAACACCGGGGAGCTGTTTTTT. It translates to CASSPQRWNTGELFF.

The rearrangement uses TRBV20-1 and TRBJ2-7; 12 bases are shared with TRBD2. After removal of 3 bases from V and 6 bases from J, the junction contained 9 bases not matched to a gene. The CDR3 extends over 15 amino acids. Germline loops: CDR1 DFQATT, CDR2 SNEGSKA (reference sequence). As DNA, the CDR3 is TGCAGTGCTAGCCGCGGACTAGCGGGATTCTTCGAGCAGTACTTC. It yields the protein CSASRGLAGFFEQYF.

The rearrangement links TRBV7-3 to TRBJ2-7; D is tentatively TRBD1 or TRBD2 (5 bases each). Germline V gene sequence: CDR1 SGHTA, CDR2 FQGTGA. V was shortened by 5 bases and J by 3 bases, with 11 bases between the two germline ends. The CDR3 length is 13 residues. The CDR3 DNA sequence: TGTGCCAGCAGCATGGGACGGAACTACGAGCAGTACTTC. Protein: CASSMGRNYEQYF.

This clonotype was recorded a few times. The genes are TRBV20-1 and TRBJ2-7; the match to TRBD2 covers 12 bases. The CDR3 loop spans 14 amino acids. V gave up 5 bases and J gave up 5 bases; unmatched junction bases: 7. Germline V CDR1 and CDR2: DFQATT, SNEGSKA (reference sequence). The CDR3 nucleotides are TGCAGTGCTCCCCGACTAGCGGGGGCCGACGAGCAGTACTTC. Its translation is CSAPRLAGADEQYF.

This clonotype was counted only a few times. The chain combines TRBV6-1 with TRBJ2-2, with a tentative D call TRBD1 (8 bases). The ends were cut back, 6 bases at V and 3 bases at J, with 17 bases in the middle. Germline V gives CDR1 MNHNS, CDR2 SASEGT. CDR3 length: 16 amino acids. In DNA form, the CDR3 reads TGTGCCAGCAGACCCAGGACAGGGAGGGACACCGGGGAGCTGTTTTTT. This translates into CASRPRTGRDTGELFF.

A few counts support this clonotype. The J gene is TRBJ2-2, the V gene TRBV20-1; 9 positions match TRBD2. V was clipped by 4 bases and J by 4 bases; unmatched bases: 4. CDR1 DFQATT and CDR2 SNEGSKA come from the germline V gene (reference sequence). CDR3 size: 14 residues. The DNA for the CDR3 is TGCAGTGCTACCGCGGGAGGGGCCACCGGGGAGCTGTTTTTT. Its translation is CSATAGGATGELFF.

The rearrangement joins TRBV7-9 to TRBJ1-6; 9 nucleotides match TRBD1. The ends lost 3 bases at V and 6 bases at J; junction bases unmatched: 3. The CDR3 length is 15 residues. CDR1 is SEHNR and CDR2 is FQNEAQ in the germline V gene (reference sequence). The CDR3 sequence is CASSLTGGINSPLHF. DNA of the CDR3: TGTGCCAGCAGCTTGACAGGGGGAATTAATTCACCCCTCCACTTT.

Only a few counts were recorded for this clonotype. This chain connects TRBV7-6 to TRBJ1-1; D gene ambiguous. V was cut by 1 base and J by 1 base, with 10 bases left in between. Germline V lookup: CDR1 SGHVS, CDR2 FNYEAQ. This CDR3 comprises 15 residues. The CDR3 bases are TGTGCCAGCAGCTTAGTCCTGGGTGCGAACACTGAAGCTTTCTTT. This codes for CASSLVLGANTEAFF.

The chain carries TRBV27 and TRBJ2-2; TRBD1 matches 11 bases. The length of the CDR3 is 14 residues. Per germline, CDR1 MNHEY and CDR2 SMNVEV (reference sequence). Trimming removed 5 bases from V and 7 bases from J; junction bases left unmatched: 3. The CDR3 DNA reads TGTGCCAGCAGTCCGGACAGGGGGCTCGGGGAGCTGTTTTTT. As protein: CASSPDRGLGELFF.

The rearrangement joins TRBV27 to TRBJ2-7; 11 bases align to TRBD2. The junction had 11 bases not matched to a gene; V was cut back by 6 bases and J by 7 bases. The CDR3 runs 15 residues. Per the germline V gene, CDR1 is MNHEY and CDR2 is SMNVEV (reference sequence). The CDR3 sequence is CASSFLGTSGYEQYF. The CDR3 DNA reads as TGTGCCAGCAGCTTCCTCGGGACTAGCGGTTATGAGCAGTACTTC.

J is TRBJ2-7 and V is TRBV5-1, with D perhaps given as TRBD1 or TRBD2 (5 bases each). Germline lookup yields CDR1 SGHRS and CDR2 YFSETQ. The V end lost 2 bases, the J end lost 0 bases, and 12 bases lay between the germline ends. The CDR3 covers 15 residues. The CDR3 bases are TGCGCCAGCAGCTTCCGGGACGCGAGCTCCTACGAGCAGTACTTC. Residues: CASSFRDASSYEQYF.

The chain employs TRBV6-1 and TRBJ1-2, with D uncertain. V lost 8 bases, J lost 5 bases, and 18 bases lay in between. This CDR3 has 14 amino acids. CDR1 and CDR2 (germline): MNHNS, SASEGT. The CDR3 DNA follows: TGTGCCAGCTCCTACGGGAAGACAAATTATGGCTACACCTTC. It encodes CASSYGKTNYGYTF.

The J gene is TRBJ2-3, the V gene TRBV6-1; 8 bases are shared with TRBD2. V lost 7 bases and J lost 5; bases outside the gene matches: 17. CDR3 length equals 17 residues. Germline V gene sequence: CDR1 MNHNS, CDR2 SASEGT. In DNA form, the CDR3 reads TGTGCCAGCATCCCCGGGGGGGAAAGACAGTCGGGAGATACGCAGTATTTT. Amino acids: CASIPGGERQSGDTQYF.

The V gene is TRBV24-1, the J gene TRBJ2-6, with D unresolved. Deletions cut 2 bases from V and 0 bases from J, with 10 bases between. Germline assignment: CDR1 KGHDR and CDR2 SFDVKD. The CDR3 length is 17 residues. The CDR3 sequence is CATSDSASYSGANVLTF. The CDR3, as DNA: TGTGCCACCAGTGATTCGGCCAGTTACTCTGGGGCCAACGTCCTGACTTTC.

This clonotype was seen a single time. This chain links TRBV7-9 with TRBJ2-1, with 11 bases that match TRBD2. This CDR3 has 15 amino acids. V was pared by 7 bases and J by 4 bases, with 6 bases of the junction left unmatched. CDR1 is SEHNR, CDR2 FQNEAQ, per germline (reference sequence). The CDR3 sequence: CASTDGTSGYNEQFF. In DNA, the CDR3 is TGTGCCAGCACCGACGGGACTAGCGGTTACAATGAGCAGTTCTTC.

The sample holds a few counts of this clonotype. V and J are TRBV11-1 and TRBJ2-5; TRBD2 might be the D (6 bases). This CDR3 spans 16 amino acids. The germline gives CDR1 SGHAT, CDR2 FQDESV (reference sequence). V gave up 5 bases and J gave up 5 bases, with 21 bases separating them. DNA of the CDR3: TGTGCCAGCAGCCCCTCATCCCTCATTGCGGGGGAGACCCAGTACTTC. It yields the protein CASSPSSLIAGETQYF.

The chain carries TRBV4-2 and TRBJ1-1; D gene ambiguous. The CDR3 covers 13 residues. The germline CDR1 and CDR2 sequences are LGHNA and YNFKEQ. V lost 4 bases to trimming and J lost 1 base, with 7 bases between them. DNA of the CDR3: TGTGCCAGCAGCCCTTGGGCGAACACTGAAGCTTTCTTT. Protein product: CASSPWANTEAFF.

This clonotype has a handful of counts. The rearrangement uses TRBV9 and TRBJ1-2; 7 bases map to TRBD1. Per the germline V gene, CDR1 is SGDLS and CDR2 is YYNGEE. V gave up 3 bases and J gave up 5 bases; unmatched junction bases: 7. This CDR3 region has 14 residues. The CDR3, as DNA: TGTGCCAGCAGCGCGTACAGGGGAAGATATGGCTACACCTTC. This encodes CASSAYRGRYGYTF.

Here the CDR3 DNA reads TGTGCCAGCAGTCCGGTCTCCTACAATGAGCAGTTCTTC. Its protein product is CASSPVSYNEQFF. This rearrangement joins TRBV12-3 or TRBV12-4 to TRBJ2-1, with D uncertain. V was pared by 5 bases and J by 0 bases, with 5 bases between. This CDR3 is 13 amino acids long.

The chain carries TRBV12-3 or TRBV12-4 and TRBJ2-5; TRBD1 matches 8 bases. The length of the CDR3 is 15 residues. The junction had 11 bases not matched to a gene; V was cut back by 6 bases and J by 5 bases. The chain's CDR3 is CASRTYLTGDETQYF. Here the CDR3 DNA reads TGTGCCAGCAGGACATACCTGACAGGGGATGAGACCCAGTACTTC.

The chain is built from TRBV10-3 and TRBJ2-5; 13 nucleotides match TRBD2. Germline CDR1 reads ENHRY; CDR2 reads SYGVKD. The CDR3 has 15 residues. Trimming removed 4 bases from V and 5 bases from J; junction bases left unmatched: 4. The CDR3 DNA reads TGTGCCATCAGTGCGGGACTAGCGGGACGGGAGACCCAGTACTTC. Its translation is CAISAGLAGRETQYF.

This chain uses TRBV7-2 with TRBJ2-7, with a tentative D call TRBD2 (5 bases). The CDR3 extends over 14 amino acids. The germline CDR1 and CDR2 sequences are SGHTA and FQGNSA. V gave up 3 bases and J gave up 0 bases, with 9 bases separating them. CDR3 bases: TGTGCCAGCAGCTTTGGACTGTTCTCCTACGAGCAGTACTTC. Translating it yields CASSFGLFSYEQYF.